In its sample, the clone carrying this T cell receptor beta chain was seen once. The target antigen is unknown. TCRdb keeps only in-frame clones here, not all; method: immunoSEQ multiplex PCR. The sample has about 120,000 clones, about 86% seen once; the top ten hold around 17%. This sample is drawn from a study of T cell responses to AZD1222 COVID-19 vaccine. Looked up from germline, CDR1 is MGHRA and CDR2 is YSYEKL. The V end lost 1 base, the J end lost 1 base, and 10 bases lay between the germline ends. The CDR3 sequence is 15 residues long. The study's findings and limits: Females outnumbered males among donors, who were mostly white British; clonal diversity was possibly underestimated.

The chain has TRBV4-1 and TRBJ2-5; D gene unclear. The sample consisted of peripheral blood, taken 28 days after the second AZD1222 dose. This clonotype originated in an adult who received the AZD1222 COVID-19 vaccine. The CDR3 DNA reads as TGCGCCAGCAGCCAAGGGGAATGGGCCCAAGAGACCCAGTACTTC. Residues: CASSQGEWAQETQYF.